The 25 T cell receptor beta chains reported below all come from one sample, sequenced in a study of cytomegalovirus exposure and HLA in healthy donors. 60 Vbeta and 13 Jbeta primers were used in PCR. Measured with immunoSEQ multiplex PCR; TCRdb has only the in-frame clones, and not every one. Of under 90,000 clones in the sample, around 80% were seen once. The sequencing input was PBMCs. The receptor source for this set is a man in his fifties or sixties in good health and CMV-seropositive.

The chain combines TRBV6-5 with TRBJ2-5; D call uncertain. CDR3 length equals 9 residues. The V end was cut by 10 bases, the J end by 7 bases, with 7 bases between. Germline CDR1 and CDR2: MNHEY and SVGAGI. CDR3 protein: CATSGTQYF. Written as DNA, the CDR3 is TGTGCCACCTCGGGGACCCAGTACTTC.

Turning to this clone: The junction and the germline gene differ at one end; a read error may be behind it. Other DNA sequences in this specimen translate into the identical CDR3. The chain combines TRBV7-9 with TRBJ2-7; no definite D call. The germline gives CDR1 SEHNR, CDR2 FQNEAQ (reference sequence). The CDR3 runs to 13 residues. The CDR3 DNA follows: TGTTCCAGCAGCTTAAGGTCGGGCTACGAGCAGTACTTC. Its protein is CSSSLRSGYEQYF. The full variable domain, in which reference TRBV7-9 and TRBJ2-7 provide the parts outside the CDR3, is DTGVSQNPRHKITKRGQNVTFRCDPISEHNRLYWYRQTLGQGPEFLTYFQNEAQLEKSRLLSDRFSAERPKGSFSTLEIQRTEQGDSAMYLCSSSLRSGYEQYFGPGTRLTVT.

CDR3 residues: CASSLSSSGQYNEQFF. The CDR3, as DNA: TGTGCCAGCAGCTTATCTTCTAGCGGACAGTACAATGAGCAGTTCTTC. This chain joins TRBV7-2 and TRBJ2-1; possible D gene TRBD2, 7 bases. Germline loops: CDR1 SGHTA, CDR2 FQGNSA. This CDR3 has 16 amino acids. With 2 bases removed from V and 4 bases from J, the gap between germline ends came to 15 bases. Based on the CDR3 plus reference TRBV7-2 and TRBJ2-1, the full variable domain is GAGVSQSPSNKVTEKGKDVELRCDPISGHTALYWYRQSLGQGLEFLIYFQGNSAPDKSGLPSDRFSAERTGGSVSTLTIQRTQQEDSAVYLCASSLSSSGQYNEQFFGPGTRLTVL.

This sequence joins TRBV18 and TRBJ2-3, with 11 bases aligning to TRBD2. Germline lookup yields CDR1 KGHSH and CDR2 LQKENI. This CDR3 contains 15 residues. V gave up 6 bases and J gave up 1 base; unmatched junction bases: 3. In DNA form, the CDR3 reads TGTGCCAGCTCCCTAGCGGGAGGCCGCACAGATACGCAGTATTTT. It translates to CASSLAGGRTDTQYF.

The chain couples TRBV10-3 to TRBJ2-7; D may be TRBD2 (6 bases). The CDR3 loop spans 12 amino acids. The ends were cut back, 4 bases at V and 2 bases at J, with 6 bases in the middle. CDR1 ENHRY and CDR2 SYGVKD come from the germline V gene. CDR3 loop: CAISGGTYEQYF. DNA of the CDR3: TGTGCCATCAGTGGCGGGACCTACGAGCAGTACTTC.

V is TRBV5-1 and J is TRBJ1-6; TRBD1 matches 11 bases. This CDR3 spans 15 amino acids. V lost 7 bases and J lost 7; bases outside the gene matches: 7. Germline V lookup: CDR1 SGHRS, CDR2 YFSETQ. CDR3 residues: CASSTGTGGNSPLHF. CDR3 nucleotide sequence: TGCGCCAGCTCCACAGGGACAGGGGGGAATTCACCCCTCCACTTT.

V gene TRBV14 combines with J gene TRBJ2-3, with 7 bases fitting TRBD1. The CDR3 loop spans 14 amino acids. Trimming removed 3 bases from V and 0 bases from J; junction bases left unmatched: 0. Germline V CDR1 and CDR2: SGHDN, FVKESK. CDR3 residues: CASSQGQSTDTQYF. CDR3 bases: TGTGCCAGCAGCCAGGGACAGAGCACAGATACGCAGTATTTT.

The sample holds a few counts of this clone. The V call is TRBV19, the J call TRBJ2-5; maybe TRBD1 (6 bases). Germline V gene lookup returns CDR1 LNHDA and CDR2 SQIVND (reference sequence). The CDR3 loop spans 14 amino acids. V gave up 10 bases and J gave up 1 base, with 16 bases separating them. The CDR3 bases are TGTGCCACTGATACAGGGTTCGGCCAAGAGACCCAGTACTTC. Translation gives CATDTGFGQETQYF. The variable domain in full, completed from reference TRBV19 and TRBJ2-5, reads DGGITQSPKYLFRKEGQNVTLSCEQNLNHDAMYWYRQDPGQGLRLIYYSQIVNDFQKGDIAEGYSVSREKKESFPLTVTSAQKNPTAFYLCATDTGFGQETQYFGPGTRLLVL.

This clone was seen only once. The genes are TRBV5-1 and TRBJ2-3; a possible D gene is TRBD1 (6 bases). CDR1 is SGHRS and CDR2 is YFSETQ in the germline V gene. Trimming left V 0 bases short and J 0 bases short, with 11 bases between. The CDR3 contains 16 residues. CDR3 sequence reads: CASSLAAGASTDTQYF. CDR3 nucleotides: TGCGCCAGCAGCTTGGCCGCAGGGGCCAGCACAGATACGCAGTATTTT. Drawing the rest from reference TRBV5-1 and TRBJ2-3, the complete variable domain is KAGVTQTPRYLIKTRGQQVTLSCSPISGHRSVSWYQQTPGQGLQFLFEYFSETQRNKGNFPGRFSGRQFSNSRSEMNVSTLELGDSALYLCASSLAAGASTDTQYFGPGTRLTVL.

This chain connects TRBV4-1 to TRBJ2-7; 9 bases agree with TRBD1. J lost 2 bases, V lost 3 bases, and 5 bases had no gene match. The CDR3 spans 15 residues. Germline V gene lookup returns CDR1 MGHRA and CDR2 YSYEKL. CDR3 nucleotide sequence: TGCGCCAGCAGCCATCCCGGGACAGGGACCTACGAGCAGTACTTC. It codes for CASSHPGTGTYEQYF.

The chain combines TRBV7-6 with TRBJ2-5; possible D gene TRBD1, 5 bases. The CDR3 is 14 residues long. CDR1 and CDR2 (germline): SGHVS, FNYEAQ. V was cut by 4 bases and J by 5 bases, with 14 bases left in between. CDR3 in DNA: TGTGCCAGCAGCTCTTCAGGGTACGGGGAGACCCAGTACTTC. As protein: CASSSSGYGETQYF.

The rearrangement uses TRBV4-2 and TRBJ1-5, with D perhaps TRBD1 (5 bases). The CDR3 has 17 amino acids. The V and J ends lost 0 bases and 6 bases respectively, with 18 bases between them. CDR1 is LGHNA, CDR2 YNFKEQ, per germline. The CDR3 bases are TGTGCCAGCAGCCAAGATAGTCAGGGTGGGCCTCTTCAGCCCCAGCATTTT. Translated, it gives CASSQDSQGGPLQPQHF.

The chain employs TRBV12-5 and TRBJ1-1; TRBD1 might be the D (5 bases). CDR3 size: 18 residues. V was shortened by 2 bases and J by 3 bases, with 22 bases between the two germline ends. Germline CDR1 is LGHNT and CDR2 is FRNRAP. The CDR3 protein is CASGLMWDSPGWDTEAFF. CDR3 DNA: TGTGCTAGTGGTTTGATGTGGGATTCTCCAGGGTGGGACACTGAAGCTTTCTTT.

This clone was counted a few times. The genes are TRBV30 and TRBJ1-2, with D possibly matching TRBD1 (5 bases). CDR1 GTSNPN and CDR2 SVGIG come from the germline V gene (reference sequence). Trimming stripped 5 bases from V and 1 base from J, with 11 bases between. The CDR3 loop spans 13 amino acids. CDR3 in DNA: TGTGCCTGGCAACTCGACAGTAACTATGGCTACACCTTC. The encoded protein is CAWQLDSNYGYTF.

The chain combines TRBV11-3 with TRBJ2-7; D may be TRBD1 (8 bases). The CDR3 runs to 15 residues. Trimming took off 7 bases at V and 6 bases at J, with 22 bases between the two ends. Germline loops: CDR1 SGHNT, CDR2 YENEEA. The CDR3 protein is CASTTGGGQALEQYF. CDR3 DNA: TGTGCCAGCACCACGGGCGGGGGACAGGCTCTCGAGCAGTACTTC.

This CDR3 is CASSQGLAGSFTDTQYF. Written as DNA, the CDR3 is TGTGCCAGCAGTCAAGGACTAGCGGGATCTTTCACAGATACGCAGTATTTT. V gene TRBV7-3 combines with J gene TRBJ2-3, with TRBD2 matching 12 bases. This CDR3 is 17 amino acids long. With 6 bases clipped from V and 2 bases from J, the junction kept 9 bases outside the gene matches. The V gene's germline CDR1 is SGHTA and CDR2 FQGTGA.

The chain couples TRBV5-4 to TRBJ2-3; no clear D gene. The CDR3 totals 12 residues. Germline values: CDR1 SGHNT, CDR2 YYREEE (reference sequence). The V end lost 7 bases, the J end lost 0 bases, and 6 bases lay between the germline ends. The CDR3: CASLPSTDTQYF. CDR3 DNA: TGTGCCAGCCTACCTAGCACAGATACGCAGTATTTT.

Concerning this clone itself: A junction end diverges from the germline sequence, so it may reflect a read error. Here the CDR3 reads CSSSSWTGGITTDTQYF. The DNA of the CDR3 is TGTTCCAGCAGCTCCTGGACAGGGGGCATTACCACAGATACGCAGTATTTT. This chain connects TRBV7-9 to TRBJ2-3, with 11 bases identical to TRBD1. CDR1 and CDR2 from the germline V gene are SEHNR and FQNEAQ (reference sequence). This CDR3 spans 17 amino acids. The entire variable domain, with the rest obtained from reference TRBV7-9 and TRBJ2-3, is as follows: DTGVSQNPRHKITKRGQNVTFRCDPISEHNRLYWYRQTLGQGPEFLTYFQNEAQLEKSRLLSDRFSAERPKGSFSTLEIQRTEQGDSAMYLCSSSSWTGGITTDTQYFGPGTRLTVL.

CDR3 protein: CSVLRQGHGYTF. In DNA, the CDR3 is TGCAGCGTCCTTAGACAGGGACATGGCTACACCTTC. The V call is TRBV29-1, the J call TRBJ1-2, with 7 bases fitting TRBD1. This CDR3 comprises 12 residues. Germline lookup yields CDR1 SQVTM and CDR2 ANQGSEA. V was pared by 6 bases and J by 6 bases, with 7 bases of the junction left unmatched.

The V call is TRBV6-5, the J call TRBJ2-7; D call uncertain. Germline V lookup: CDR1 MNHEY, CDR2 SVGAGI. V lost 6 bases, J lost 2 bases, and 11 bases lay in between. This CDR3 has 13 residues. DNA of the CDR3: TGTGCCAGCAGCGAGCGCGAGACCTACGAGCAGTACTTC. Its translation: CASSERETYEQYF.

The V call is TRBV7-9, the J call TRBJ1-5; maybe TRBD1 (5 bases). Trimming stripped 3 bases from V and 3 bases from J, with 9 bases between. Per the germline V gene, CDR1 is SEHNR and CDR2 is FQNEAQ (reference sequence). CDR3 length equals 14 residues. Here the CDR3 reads CASSLQGDNQPQHF. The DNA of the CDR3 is TGTGCCAGCAGCTTGCAAGGGGACAATCAGCCCCAGCATTTT.

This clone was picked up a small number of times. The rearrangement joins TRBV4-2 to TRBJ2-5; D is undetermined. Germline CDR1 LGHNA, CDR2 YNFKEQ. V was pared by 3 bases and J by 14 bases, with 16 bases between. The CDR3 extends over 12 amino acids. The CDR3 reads CASSHDRPQLYF. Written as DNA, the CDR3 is TGTGCCAGCAGCCACGACCGTCCTCAACTATACTTC.

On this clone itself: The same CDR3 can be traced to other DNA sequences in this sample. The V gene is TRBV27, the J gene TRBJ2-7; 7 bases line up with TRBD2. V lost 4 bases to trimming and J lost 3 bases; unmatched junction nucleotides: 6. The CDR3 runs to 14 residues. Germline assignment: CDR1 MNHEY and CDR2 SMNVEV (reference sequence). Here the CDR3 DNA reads TGTGCCAGCAGTTCAGCGGGACCATTCTACGAGCAGTACTTC. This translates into CASSSAGPFYEQYF.

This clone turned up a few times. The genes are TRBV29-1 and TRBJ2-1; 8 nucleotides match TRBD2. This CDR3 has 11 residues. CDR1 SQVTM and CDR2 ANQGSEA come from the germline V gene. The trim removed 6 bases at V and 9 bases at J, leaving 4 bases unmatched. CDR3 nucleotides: TGCAGCGTAAATAGCGGGGTTGAGCAGTTCTTC. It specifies CSVNSGVEQFF.

As DNA, the CDR3 is TGTGCCAGTCAAGAGGGGGCTGGGGCCAACGTCCTGACTTTC. Amino acid sequence: CASQEGAGANVLTF. V and J are TRBV19 and TRBJ2-6, with TRBD1 as a possible D gene (6 bases). This CDR3 is 14 amino acids long. Germline V lookup: CDR1 LNHDA, CDR2 SQIVND (reference sequence). The V end was cut by 8 bases, the J end by 2 bases, with 10 bases between.